Shown below are 6 T cell receptor beta chains from a single sample sequenced in a study of brain T cells in children with intractable seizures. Stated time point: blood from clinic visit 5 months post-surgery; TSC patient then seizure free. TCRdb's table, derived via immunoSEQ multiplex PCR, lists solely in-frame clones and lacks some. The data show a few hundred thousand clones, over 90% seen once. The specimen was peripheral blood, collected more than 4 months after surgery. All receptors come from a boy younger than two with tuberous sclerosis and intractable seizures.

The genes are TRBV3-1 (or the pseudogene TRBV3-2) and TRBJ2-5; D perhaps matches TRBD1 (6 bases). The CDR3 runs to 16 residues. Trimming took off 4 bases at V and 4 bases at J, with 19 bases between the two ends. Per the germline V gene, CDR1 is LGHDT and CDR2 is YNNKEL (reference sequence). CDR3 bases: TGTGCCAGCAGCCGAATGGGGACAAAACGGGGAGAGACCCAGTACTTC. Translated, it gives CASSRMGTKRGETQYF.

The chain employs TRBV6-1 and TRBJ1-2, with 7 bases matching TRBD1. The germline V gene has CDR1 MNHNS and CDR2 SASEGT. V shed 2 bases, J shed 10 bases, and the junction held 10 bases outside the gene matches. This CDR3 region has 14 residues. The CDR3 sequence: CASSEMGQTSDYTF. CDR3 bases: TGTGCCAGCAGTGAAATGGGACAGACCTCTGACTACACCTTC.

Points on this clone: The same CDR3 can be traced to other DNA sequences in this sample. The V call is TRBV19, the J call TRBJ2-1; 11 bases align to TRBD2. The CDR3 length is 15 residues. Germline assignment: CDR1 LNHDA and CDR2 SQIVND (reference sequence). Losses at the gene ends were 5 bases for V and 4 bases for J; bases not matched to a gene: 4. The CDR3 loop is CASSPGTSGYNEQFF. CDR3 nucleotide sequence: TGTGCCAGTAGTCCCGGGACTAGCGGTTACAATGAGCAGTTCTTC.

The chain has TRBV28 and TRBJ2-5; D may correspond to TRBD1 or TRBD2 (6 bases each). There are 15 residues in the CDR3. Trimming cost V 1 base and J 1 base, with 10 bases left between them. Germline CDR1 and CDR2: MDHEN and SYDVKM. The CDR3 loop is CASSLSGGFQETQYF. As DNA, the CDR3 is TGTGCCAGCAGTTTATCCGGGGGCTTCCAAGAGACCCAGTACTTC.

J is TRBJ2-7 and V is TRBV19, with TRBD2 matching over 7 bases. J lost 0 bases, V lost 4 bases, and 3 bases had no gene match. The CDR3 contains 14 residues. Per germline, CDR1 LNHDA and CDR2 SQIVND (reference sequence). This CDR3 is CASSTRGSSYEQYF. DNA of the CDR3: TGTGCCAGTAGTACGCGGGGGTCCTCCTACGAGCAGTACTTC. Drawing the rest from reference TRBV19 and TRBJ2-7, the complete variable domain is DGGITQSPKYLFRKEGQNVTLSCEQNLNHDAMYWYRQDPGQGLRLIYYSQIVNDFQKGDIAEGYSVSREKKESFPLTVTSAQKNPTAFYLCASSTRGSSYEQYFGPGTRLTVT.

The CDR3 loop reads CASNLEGYSNQPQHF. For the CDR3, the DNA is TGTGCCAGCAACTTAGAGGGATATAGCAATCAGCCCCAGCATTTT. The chain couples TRBV9 to TRBJ1-5; D call uncertain. Trimming cost V 6 bases and J 0 bases, with 13 bases left between them. Per the germline V gene, CDR1 is SGDLS and CDR2 is YYNGEE. The CDR3 is made up of 15 amino acids.